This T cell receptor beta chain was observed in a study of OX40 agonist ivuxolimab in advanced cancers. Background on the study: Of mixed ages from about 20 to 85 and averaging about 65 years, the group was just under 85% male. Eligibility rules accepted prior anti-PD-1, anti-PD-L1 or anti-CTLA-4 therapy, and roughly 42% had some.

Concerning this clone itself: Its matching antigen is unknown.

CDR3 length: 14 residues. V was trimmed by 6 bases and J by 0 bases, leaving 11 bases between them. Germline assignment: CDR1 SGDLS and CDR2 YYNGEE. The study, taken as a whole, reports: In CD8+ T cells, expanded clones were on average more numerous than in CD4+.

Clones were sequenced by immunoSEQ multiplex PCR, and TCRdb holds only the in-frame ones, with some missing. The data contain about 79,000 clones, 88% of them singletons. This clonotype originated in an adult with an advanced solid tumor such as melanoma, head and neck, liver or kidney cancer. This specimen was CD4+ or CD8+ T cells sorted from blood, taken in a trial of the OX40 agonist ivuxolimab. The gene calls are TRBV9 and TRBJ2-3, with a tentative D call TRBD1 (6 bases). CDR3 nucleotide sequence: TGTGCCAGCACACAGGGTCAGAGCACAGATACGCAGTATTTT. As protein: CASTQGQSTDTQYF.